The 5 T cell receptor beta chains given below trace back to one sample, sequenced in a study of shared clonotypes between healthy human individuals. Some clones are missing from TCRdb's copy, which holds only in-frame ones; the method was immunoSEQ multiplex PCR. The table lists 2.5 million or so clones, more than 90% of them singletons. Sequenced: naive CD4+ T cells sorted from blood. The sample's subset: CD45RA+ positively selected. The receptors shown here come from a man aged 18 to 30 in good health.

This sequence joins TRBV2 and TRBJ1-5, with D hard to call. Per germline, CDR1 SNHLY and CDR2 FYNNEI. The CDR3 has 13 residues. With 8 bases removed from V and 0 bases from J, the gap between germline ends came to 8 bases. DNA of the CDR3: TGTGCCAGCTGTCAGAATAGCAATCAGCCCCAGCATTTT. Amino acid sequence: CASCQNSNQPQHF.

V is TRBV5-1 and J is TRBJ1-1, with unresolved D. This CDR3 spans 14 amino acids. Germline CDR1 is SGHRS and CDR2 is YFSETQ. Deletions cut 4 bases from V and 2 bases from J, with 12 bases between. This CDR3 is CASSADGRNTEAFF. CDR3 coding DNA: TGCGCCAGCAGCGCGGATGGGAGAAACACTGAAGCTTTCTTT.

The rearrangement uses TRBV6-6 and TRBJ2-1, with a tentative D call TRBD2 (5 bases). The CDR3 covers 16 residues. V was clipped by 4 bases and J by 0 bases, with 13 bases between them. CDR1 MNHNY and CDR2 SVGAGI come from the germline V gene (reference sequence). The CDR3 loop is CASSLDGVPSYNEQFF. CDR3 bases: TGTGCCAGCAGTTTGGACGGGGTCCCCTCCTACAATGAGCAGTTCTTC.

This chain uses TRBV2 with TRBJ2-3, with D unclear. The CDR3 extends over 14 amino acids. With 3 bases removed from V and 6 bases from J, the gap between germline ends came to 13 bases. The V gene's germline CDR1 is SNHLY and CDR2 FYNNEI. CDR3 DNA: TGTGCCAGCAGTGAGACCGCTATTGGCGATACGCAGTATTTT. Its translation: CASSETAIGDTQYF.

The chain uses TRBV19 and TRBJ1-2; no clear D gene. Germline CDR1 reads LNHDA; CDR2 reads SQIVND (reference sequence). Between the trimmed V and J ends, which lost 7 bases and 8 bases, there was a span of 23 bases. The CDR3 runs 15 residues. CDR3 nucleotide sequence: TGTGCCAGTATCAACTCCCCGGGCCATTACTGGGGCTACACCTTC. Amino acid sequence: CASINSPGHYWGYTF.